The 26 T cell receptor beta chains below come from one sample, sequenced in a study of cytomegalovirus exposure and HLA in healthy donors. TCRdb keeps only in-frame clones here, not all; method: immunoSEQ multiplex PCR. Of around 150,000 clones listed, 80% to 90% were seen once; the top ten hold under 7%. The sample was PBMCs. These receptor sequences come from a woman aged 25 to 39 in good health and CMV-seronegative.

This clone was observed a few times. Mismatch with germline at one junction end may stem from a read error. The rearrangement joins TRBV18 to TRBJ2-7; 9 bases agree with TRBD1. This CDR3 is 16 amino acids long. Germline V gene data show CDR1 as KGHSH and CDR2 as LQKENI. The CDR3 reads CASSPSLGQGSHEQYF. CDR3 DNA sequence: TGTGCCAGCTCACCGAGCCTGGGACAGGGCTCCCACGAGCAGTACTTC.

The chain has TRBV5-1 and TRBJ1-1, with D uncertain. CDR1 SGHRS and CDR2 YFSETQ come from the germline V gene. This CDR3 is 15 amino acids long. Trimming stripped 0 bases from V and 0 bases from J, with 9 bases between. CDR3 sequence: CASSLVSIMNTEAFF. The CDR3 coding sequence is TGCGCCAGCAGCTTGGTTTCTATCATGAACACTGAAGCTTTCTTT.

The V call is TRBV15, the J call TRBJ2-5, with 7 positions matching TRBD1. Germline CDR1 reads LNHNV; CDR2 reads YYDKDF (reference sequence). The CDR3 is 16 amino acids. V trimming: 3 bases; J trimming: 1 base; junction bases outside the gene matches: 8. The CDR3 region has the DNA TGTGCCACCAGCAGTGGACTTACAGGGGCCCAAGAGACCCAGTACTTC. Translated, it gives CATSSGLTGAQETQYF.

The CDR3 nucleotides are TGCGCCAGCAGCCAAGGATCAAGCGGGAGAGGGGAGACCCAGTACTTC. Its translation is CASSQGSSGRGETQYF. This sequence joins TRBV4-3 and TRBJ2-5; 8 bases fit TRBD2. Trimming removed 1 base from V and 5 bases from J; junction bases left unmatched: 9. The germline CDR1 and CDR2 sequences are LGHNA and YSLEER. This CDR3 has 16 amino acids.

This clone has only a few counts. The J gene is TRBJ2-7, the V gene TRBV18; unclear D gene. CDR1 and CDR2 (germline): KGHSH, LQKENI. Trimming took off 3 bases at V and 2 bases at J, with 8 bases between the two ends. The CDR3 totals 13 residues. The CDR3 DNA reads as TGTGCCAGCTCACCCAACACACCCTACGAGCAGTACTTC. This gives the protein CASSPNTPYEQYF.

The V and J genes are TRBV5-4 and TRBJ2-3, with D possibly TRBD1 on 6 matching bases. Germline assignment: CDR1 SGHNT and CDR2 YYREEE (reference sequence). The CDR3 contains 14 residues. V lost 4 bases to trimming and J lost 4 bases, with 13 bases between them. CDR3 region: CASSLGGNADTQYF. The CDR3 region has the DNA TGTGCCAGCAGCCTAGGGGGTAACGCAGATACGCAGTATTTT.

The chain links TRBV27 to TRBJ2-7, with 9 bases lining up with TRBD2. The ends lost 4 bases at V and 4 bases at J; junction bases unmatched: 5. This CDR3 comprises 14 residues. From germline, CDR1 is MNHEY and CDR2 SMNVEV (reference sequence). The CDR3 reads CASSSSGMRYEQYF. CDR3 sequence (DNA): TGTGCCAGCAGTTCTAGCGGGATGAGATACGAGCAGTACTTC.

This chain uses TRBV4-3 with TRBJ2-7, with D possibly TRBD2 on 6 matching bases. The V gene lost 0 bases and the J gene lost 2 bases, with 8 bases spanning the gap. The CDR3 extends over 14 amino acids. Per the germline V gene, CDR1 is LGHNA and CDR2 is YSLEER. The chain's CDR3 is CASSQDRLAYEQYF. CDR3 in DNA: TGCGCCAGCAGCCAAGATAGACTAGCCTACGAGCAGTACTTC.

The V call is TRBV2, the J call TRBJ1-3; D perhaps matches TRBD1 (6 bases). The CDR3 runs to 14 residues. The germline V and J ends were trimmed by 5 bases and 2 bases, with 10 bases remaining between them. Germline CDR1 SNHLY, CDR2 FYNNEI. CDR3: CASSRQDTGNTIYF. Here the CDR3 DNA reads TGTGCCAGCAGTCGACAGGACACTGGAAACACCATATATTTT.

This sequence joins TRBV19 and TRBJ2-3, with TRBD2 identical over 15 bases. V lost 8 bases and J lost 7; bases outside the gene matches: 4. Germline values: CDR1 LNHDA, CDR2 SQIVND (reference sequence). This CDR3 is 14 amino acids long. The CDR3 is CASSGLAGGYTQYF. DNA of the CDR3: TGTGCCAGTTCGGGACTAGCGGGGGGATATACGCAGTATTTT.

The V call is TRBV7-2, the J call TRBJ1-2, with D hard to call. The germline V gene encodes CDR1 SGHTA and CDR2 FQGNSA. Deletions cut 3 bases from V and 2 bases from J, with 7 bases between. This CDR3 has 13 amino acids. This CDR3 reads CASSLQTNYGYTF. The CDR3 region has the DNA TGTGCCAGCAGCTTGCAGACGAACTATGGCTACACCTTC.

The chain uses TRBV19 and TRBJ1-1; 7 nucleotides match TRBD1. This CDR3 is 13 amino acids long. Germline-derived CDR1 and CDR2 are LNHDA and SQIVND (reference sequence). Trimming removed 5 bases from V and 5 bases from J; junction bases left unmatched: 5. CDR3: CASSYRGWTEAFF. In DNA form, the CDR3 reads TGTGCCAGTAGTTACAGGGGATGGACTGAAGCTTTCTTT.

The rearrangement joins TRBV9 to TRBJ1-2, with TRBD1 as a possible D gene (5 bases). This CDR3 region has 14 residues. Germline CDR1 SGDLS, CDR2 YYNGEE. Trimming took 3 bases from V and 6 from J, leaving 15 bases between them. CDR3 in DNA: TGTGCCAGCAGCGACGGGATGGGGGAGCATGGCTACACCTTC. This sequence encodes CASSDGMGEHGYTF.

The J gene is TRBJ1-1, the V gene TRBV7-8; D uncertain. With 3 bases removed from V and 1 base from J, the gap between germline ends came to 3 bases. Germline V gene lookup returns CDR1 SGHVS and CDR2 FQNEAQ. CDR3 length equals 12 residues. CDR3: CASSFKNTEAFF. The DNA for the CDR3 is TGTGCCAGCAGCTTTAAGAACACTGAAGCTTTCTTT.

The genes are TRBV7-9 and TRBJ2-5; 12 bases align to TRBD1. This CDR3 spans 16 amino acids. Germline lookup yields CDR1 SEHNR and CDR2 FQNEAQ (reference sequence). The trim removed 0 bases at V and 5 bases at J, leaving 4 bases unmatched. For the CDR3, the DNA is TGTGCCAGCAGCTTAGCTCGGGACAGGGGGCGTGAGACCCAGTACTTC. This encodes CASSLARDRGRETQYF.

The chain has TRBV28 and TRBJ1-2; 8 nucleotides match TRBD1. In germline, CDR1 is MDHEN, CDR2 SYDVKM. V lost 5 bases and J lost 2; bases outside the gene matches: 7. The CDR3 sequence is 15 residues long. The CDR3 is CASSAAGTGNYGYTF. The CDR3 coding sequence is TGTGCCAGCAGTGCGGCCGGGACAGGCAACTATGGCTACACCTTC.

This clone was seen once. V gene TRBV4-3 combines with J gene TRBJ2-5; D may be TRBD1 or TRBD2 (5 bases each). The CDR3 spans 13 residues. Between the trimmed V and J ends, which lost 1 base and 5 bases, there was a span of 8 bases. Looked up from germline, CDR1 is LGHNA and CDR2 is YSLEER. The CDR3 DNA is TGCGCCAGCAGCCAAGGGGGACGGGAGACCCAGTACTTC. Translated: CASSQGGRETQYF.

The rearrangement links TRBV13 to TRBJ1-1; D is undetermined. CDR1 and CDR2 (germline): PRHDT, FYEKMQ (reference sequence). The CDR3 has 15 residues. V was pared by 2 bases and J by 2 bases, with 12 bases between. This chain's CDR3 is CASSLRRRANTEAFF. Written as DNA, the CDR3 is TGTGCCAGCAGCTTACGTCGGAGGGCTAACACTGAAGCTTTCTTT.

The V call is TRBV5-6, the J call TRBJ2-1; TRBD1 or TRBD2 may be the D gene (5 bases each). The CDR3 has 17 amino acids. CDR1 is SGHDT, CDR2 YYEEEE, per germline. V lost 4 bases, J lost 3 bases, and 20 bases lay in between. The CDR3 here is CASSIQAGAPGYNEQFF. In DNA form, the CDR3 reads TGTGCCAGCAGCATACAAGCCGGGGCCCCGGGCTACAATGAGCAGTTCTTC.

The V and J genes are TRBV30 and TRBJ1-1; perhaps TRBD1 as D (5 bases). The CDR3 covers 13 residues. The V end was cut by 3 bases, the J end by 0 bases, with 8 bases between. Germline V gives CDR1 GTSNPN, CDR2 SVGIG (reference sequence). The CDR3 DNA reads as TGTGCCTGGAGGACGGACATGAACACTGAAGCTTTCTTT. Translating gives CAWRTDMNTEAFF. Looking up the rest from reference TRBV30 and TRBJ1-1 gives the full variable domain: SQTIHQWPATLVQPVGSPLSLECTVEGTSNPNLYWYRQAAGRGLQLLFYSVGIGQISSEVPQNLSASRPQDRQFILSSKKLLLSDSGFYLCAWRTDMNTEAFFGQGTRLTVV.

CDR3 nucleotides: TGTGCCAGCAGATGGATGAACACTGAAGCTTTCTTT. It codes for CASRWMNTEAFF. The chain recombines TRBV7-9 with TRBJ1-1; D remains ambiguous. Trimming took off 6 bases at V and 0 bases at J, with 5 bases between the two ends. Per the germline V gene, CDR1 is SEHNR and CDR2 is FQNEAQ (reference sequence). CDR3 size: 12 residues.

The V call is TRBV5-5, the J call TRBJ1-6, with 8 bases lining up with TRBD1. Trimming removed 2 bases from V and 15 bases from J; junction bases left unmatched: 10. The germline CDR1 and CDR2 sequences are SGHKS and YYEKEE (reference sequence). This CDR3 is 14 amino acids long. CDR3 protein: CASSFEWDRFRLHF. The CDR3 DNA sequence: TGTGCCAGCAGCTTCGAATGGGACAGGTTCCGCCTCCACTTT.

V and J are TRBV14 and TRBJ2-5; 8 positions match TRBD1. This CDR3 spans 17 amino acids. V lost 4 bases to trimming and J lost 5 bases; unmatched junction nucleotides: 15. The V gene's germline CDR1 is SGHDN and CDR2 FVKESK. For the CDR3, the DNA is TGTGCCAGCAGCCGTACAAGAGGACAGGGAGGTGCGGAGACCCAGTACTTC. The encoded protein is CASSRTRGQGGAETQYF.

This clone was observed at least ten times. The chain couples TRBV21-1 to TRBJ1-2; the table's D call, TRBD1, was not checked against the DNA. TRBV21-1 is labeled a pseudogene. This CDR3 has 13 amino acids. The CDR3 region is CASSRDKNYGYTF. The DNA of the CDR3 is TGTGCCAGCAGCAGGGACAAAAACTATGGCTACACCTTC.

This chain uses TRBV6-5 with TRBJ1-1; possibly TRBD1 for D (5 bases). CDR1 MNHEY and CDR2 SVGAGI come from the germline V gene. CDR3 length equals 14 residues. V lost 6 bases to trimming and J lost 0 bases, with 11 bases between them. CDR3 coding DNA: TGTGCCAGCAGCCCAGGGCGGGTGAACACTGAAGCTTTCTTT. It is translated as CASSPGRVNTEAFF.

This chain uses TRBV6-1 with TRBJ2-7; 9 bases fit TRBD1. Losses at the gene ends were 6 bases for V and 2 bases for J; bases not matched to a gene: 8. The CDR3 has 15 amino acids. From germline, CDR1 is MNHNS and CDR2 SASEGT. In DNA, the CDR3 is TGTGCCAGCAGCGTTACAGGGGGCAGAGCCTACGAGCAGTACTTC. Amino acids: CASSVTGGRAYEQYF.